This T cell receptor (beta chain) was recorded in a study of blood T cell repertoires in COVID-19. Looking at the study overall: Acute-phase and convalescent COVID-19 samples originated in the United States, Italy and Spain. T cells, B-cell-depleted T cells, or PBMCs provided the cDNA or gDNA that served as material.

CDR3 length equals 15 residues. V gave up 2 bases and J gave up 4 bases; unmatched junction bases: 2. Germline V lookup: CDR1 SGHRS, CDR2 YFSETQ. In the source study's methods: Reference gene primer amplification in the assay estimated nucleated cell counts. Data came from immunoSEQ multiplex PCR; TCRdb stores just in-frame clones and leaves some out. The V and J calls and the clone size are those of that table, but D and trimming were determined from the DNA. This table holds some 100,000 clones, more than 90% found once. The clonotype comes from a man between 65 and 85 years old with acute or convalescent COVID-19. The J gene is TRBJ2-2, the V gene TRBV5-1; 10 nucleotides match TRBD1. Material for sequencing was peripheral blood. The CDR3 is CASSFGQGGTGELFF. CDR3 bases: TGCGCCAGCAGCTTTGGACAGGGGGGCACCGGGGAGCTGTTTTTT.